The 14 T cell receptor beta chains below come from one sample, sequenced in a study of blood T cell repertoires in COVID-19. Generated by immunoSEQ multiplex PCR, the TCRdb table keeps only in-frame clones and is missing some. The data hold 93,000 or so clones, with 70% to 90% observed a single time. The sequenced sample was peripheral blood. The receptors come from a man aged 50 to 59 in a cohort sampled during active COVID-19.

V and J are TRBV7-2 and TRBJ1-2; D perhaps matches TRBD1 (5 bases). Germline V gives CDR1 SGHTA, CDR2 FQGNSA. The CDR3 consists of 13 residues. V was pared by 1 base and J by 4 bases, with 7 bases between. This CDR3 is CASSLGQPYGYTF. The DNA for the CDR3 is TGTGCCAGCAGCTTAGGACAGCCCTATGGCTACACCTTC. Drawing the rest from reference TRBV7-2 and TRBJ1-2, the complete variable domain is GAGVSQSPSNKVTEKGKDVELRCDPISGHTALYWYRQSLGQGLEFLIYFQGNSAPDKSGLPSDRFSAERTGGSVSTLTIQRTQQEDSAVYLCASSLGQPYGYTFGSGTRLTVV.

The chain recombines TRBV6-1 with TRBJ1-2, with D tentatively TRBD1 (5 bases). Germline V gene data show CDR1 as MNHNS and CDR2 as SASEGT. Trimming left V 3 bases short and J 4 bases short, with 9 bases between. The CDR3 is 13 amino acids. This CDR3 is CASSDPGGYGYTF. The DNA of the CDR3 is TGTGCCAGCAGTGATCCGGGGGGCTATGGCTACACCTTC.

This clone showed up just a few times. This chain uses TRBV19 with TRBJ1-6; D is perhaps TRBD1 (6 bases). This CDR3 spans 15 amino acids. V dropped 2 bases and J dropped 7 bases, with 12 bases sitting between them. CDR1 and CDR2 from the germline V gene are LNHDA and SQIVND (reference sequence). CDR3 residues: CASSISGQPNSPLHF. DNA of the CDR3: TGTGCCAGTAGTATATCAGGACAGCCAAATTCACCCCTCCACTTT.

The chain recombines TRBV19 with TRBJ1-1; the D gene is possibly TRBD1 (5 bases). Germline-derived CDR1 and CDR2 are LNHDA and SQIVND (reference sequence). This CDR3 comprises 16 residues. V lost 6 bases, J lost 3 bases, and 20 bases lay in between. DNA of the CDR3: TGTGCCAGTAGGGACCTCTCGGGGGATAGGGACACTGAAGCTTTCTTT. Translated: CASRDLSGDRDTEAFF.

This clone occurred once. The chain carries TRBV15 and TRBJ2-2; 7 nucleotides align to TRBD2. The CDR3 runs to 18 residues. The V gene end was trimmed by 1 base and the J gene end by 7 bases; junction bases not matched to a gene: 15. CDR1 is LNHNV and CDR2 is YYDKDF in the germline V gene (reference sequence). CDR3 DNA: TGTGCCACCAGCAGAGCCCCTGGGAGCGGGGCTTTGGTCGGGGAGCTGTTTTTT. As protein: CATSRAPGSGALVGELFF.

The genes are TRBV6-6 and TRBJ2-2, with D uncertain. Per germline, CDR1 MNHNY and CDR2 SVGAGI (reference sequence). V lost 8 bases and J lost 4, with 5 bases in between. The CDR3 contains 11 residues. CDR3 sequence: CASSFTGELFF. The CDR3, as DNA: TGTGCCAGCTCCTTCACCGGGGAGCTGTTTTTT.

DNA for the CDR3: TGTGCCAGTAGGGGATTTGTCCCCGGGGATTCACCCCTCCACTTT. As protein: CASRGFVPGDSPLHF. The chain combines TRBV19 with TRBJ1-6; the D is unclear. Germline lookup yields CDR1 LNHDA and CDR2 SQIVND (reference sequence). The CDR3 loop spans 15 amino acids. The ends were cut back, 6 bases at V and 8 bases at J, with 17 bases in the middle.

This chain connects TRBV6-5 to TRBJ2-3; possible D gene TRBD2, 5 bases. The CDR3 is 15 residues long. Trimming pared 4 bases from V and 2 bases from J, leaving 13 bases between. Germline CDR1 reads MNHEY; CDR2 reads SVGAGI. Here the CDR3 reads CASSLPLAPTDTQYF. DNA of the CDR3: TGTGCCAGCAGTTTGCCGCTAGCTCCCACAGATACGCAGTATTTT.

The genes are TRBV9 and TRBJ2-3; 7 bases fit TRBD1. V shed 5 bases, J shed 0 bases, and the junction held 6 bases outside the gene matches. The CDR3 runs 15 residues. From germline, CDR1 is SGDLS and CDR2 YYNGEE. The CDR3 DNA follows: TGTGCCAGCAGACGACAGGGTGCTAGCACAGATACGCAGTATTTT. Residues: CASRRQGASTDTQYF.

This clone was recorded once. The gene calls are TRBV2 and TRBJ1-5; D ambiguous. The germline CDR1 and CDR2 sequences are SNHLY and FYNNEI. The CDR3 length is 15 residues. Trimming shortened V by 4 bases and J by 4 bases, and 14 bases separated the two germline ends. CDR3 loop: CASSVGRAFNQPQHF. The CDR3 coding sequence is TGTGCCAGCAGTGTAGGCAGAGCGTTTAATCAGCCCCAGCATTTT.

The chain combines TRBV25-1 with TRBJ1-2, with 8 bases that match TRBD1. Germline CDR1 and CDR2: MGHDK and SYGVNS. V lost 8 bases and J lost 6; bases outside the gene matches: 11. This CDR3 has 14 residues. The CDR3 DNA follows: TGTGCCAGCTCCGCCGGGACAGGAACCAATGGCTACACCTTC. Translated, it gives CASSAGTGTNGYTF.

The rearrangement links TRBV9 to TRBJ1-1; 7 bases map to TRBD1. The germline gives CDR1 SGDLS, CDR2 YYNGEE. V lost 0 bases to trimming and J lost 3 bases; unmatched junction nucleotides: 2. The CDR3 sequence is 14 residues long. The CDR3, as DNA: TGTGCCAGCAGCGTAGGTGGGACAGACACTGAAGCTTTCTTT. Its translation is CASSVGGTDTEAFF.

In this sample, this clone turned up once. The V gene is TRBV19, the J gene TRBJ1-5; D is ambiguous. The CDR3 covers 17 residues. Germline CDR1 reads LNHDA; CDR2 reads SQIVND (reference sequence). Between the trimmed V and J ends, which lost 9 bases and 5 bases, there was a span of 26 bases. In DNA form, the CDR3 reads TGTGCCAGCCTACCGGAAGGAGGAGGAGGGAGGGATCAGCCCCAGCATTTT. Amino acid sequence: CASLPEGGGGRDQPQHF.

This clone turned up a few times. The genes are TRBV6-5 and TRBJ2-3, with 9 bases fitting TRBD1. J lost 4 bases, V lost 11 bases, and 13 bases had no gene match. The CDR3 runs 15 residues. Germline CDR1 MNHEY, CDR2 SVGAGI. In nucleotides, the CDR3 is TGTGCCGTCCGCACAGGGGGCTCGGCGTCAGATACGCAGTATTTT. Protein product: CAVRTGGSASDTQYF.